A selection of T cell receptor beta chains follows, all from one sample in a study of shared clonotypes between healthy human individuals. Libraries were prepared by immunoSEQ multiplex PCR; TCRdb keeps only in-frame clonotypes and omits some of them. The sample records about 680,000 clones, 92% being singletons. Sequenced input: naive CD8+ T cells sorted from blood. Every receptor here comes from a man aged 30 to 45 in good health. CDR3s include the opening cysteine and the closing phenylalanine or tryptophan. The D gene is left open where the match is weak. The listing skips clone size in some rows; elsewhere it reads once, few, many or a size class.

CDR3nt: TGCGCCAGCAGCCAAGTCGTAGTTCGGGACGGACCCTACGAGCAGTACTTC
CDR3aa: CASSQVVVRDGPYEQYF
abundance: once
d_gene: -
j_gene: TRBJ2-7
v_gene: TRBV4-1

CDR3nt: TGTGCCAGCAGCTTTGGGACTAGCAGACCATTAGAACAAGAGACCCAGTACTTC
CDR3aa: CASSFGTSRPLEQETQYF
abundance: -
d_gene: TRBD2
j_gene: TRBJ2-5
v_gene: TRBV7-9

CDR3nt: TGCGCCAGCAGCTTGGCCAAGGCGGGAGTTACCTACGAGCAGTACTTC
CDR3aa: CASSLAKAGVTYEQYF
abundance: -
d_gene: TRBD2
j_gene: TRBJ2-7
v_gene: TRBV5-1

CDR3nt: TGCAGCGTTCAAACTAGCGGGGGTTTGAGCCATGAGCAGTTCTTC
CDR3aa: CSVQTSGGLSHEQFF
abundance: -
d_gene: TRBD2
j_gene: TRBJ2-1
v_gene: TRBV29-1

CDR3nt: TGTGCCAGCAGTTTTACTTTGGGGACCGGGGGCACTGAAGCTTTCTTT
CDR3aa: CASSFTLGTGGTEAFF
abundance: -
d_gene: -
j_gene: TRBJ1-1
v_gene: TRBV28

CDR3nt: TGTGCCAGCAGTTACTCGGGTGAAAAACTGTTTTTT
CDR3aa: CASSYSGEKLFF
abundance: -
d_gene: -
j_gene: TRBJ1-4
v_gene: TRBV6-5

CDR3nt: TGTGCCAGCAGCCTGGACAGGGTCGGGAACACCATATATTTT
CDR3aa: CASSLDRVGNTIYF
abundance: -
d_gene: TRBD1
j_gene: TRBJ1-3
v_gene: TRBV6-5

CDR3nt: TGTGCCACCAGCAGAGAACTAGCGGGAGGAGTCCACGAGCAGTACTTC
CDR3aa: CATSRELAGGVHEQYF
abundance: -
d_gene: TRBD2
j_gene: TRBJ2-7
v_gene: TRBV15

CDR3nt: TGTGCCAGCAATCGACAGGGGGCGAGGTCTAACACTGAAGCTTTCTTT
CDR3aa: CASNRQGARSNTEAFF
abundance: -
d_gene: TRBD1
j_gene: TRBJ1-1
v_gene: TRBV6-4

CDR3nt: TGCAGCGTTGATGGCCAGGGTGATAACTTGAGCACAGATACGCAGTATTTT
CDR3aa: CSVDGQGDNLSTDTQYF
abundance: -
d_gene: -
j_gene: TRBJ2-3
v_gene: TRBV29-1

CDR3nt: TGTGCCAGCAGTTTATCACAGGGGGGTTACGAGCAGTACTTC
CDR3aa: CASSLSQGGYEQYF
abundance: -
d_gene: TRBD1
j_gene: TRBJ2-7
v_gene: TRBV28

CDR3nt: TGTGCCAGCAGCTTAGCAGCGGAAAGCACAGATACGCAGTATTTT
CDR3aa: CASSLAAESTDTQYF
abundance: -
d_gene: -
j_gene: TRBJ2-3
v_gene: TRBV5-6

CDR3nt: TGTGCCAGTAGTATAGTGTGGACGGCGAACACTGAAGCTTTCTTT
CDR3aa: CASSIVWTANTEAFF
abundance: -
d_gene: -
j_gene: TRBJ1-1
v_gene: TRBV19

CDR3nt: TGTGCCAGCATCCACCAACAGGCCGGTACCTACGAGCAGTACTTC
CDR3aa: CASIHQQAGTYEQYF
abundance: -
d_gene: -
j_gene: TRBJ2-7
v_gene: TRBV27

CDR3nt: TGTGCCAGCAGTTCTGTGGGACAGTTCAACACTGAAGCTTTCTTT
CDR3aa: CASSSVGQFNTEAFF
abundance: -
d_gene: TRBD1
j_gene: TRBJ1-1
v_gene: TRBV27

CDR3nt: TGTGCCAGCAGCTCTCTAGCGGGAGGGGCCGATACGCAGTATTTT
CDR3aa: CASSSLAGGADTQYF
abundance: -
d_gene: TRBD2
j_gene: TRBJ2-3
v_gene: TRBV7-6

CDR3nt: TGTGCCTGGATTTACAGCGGGGGAGCAGATACGCAGTATTTT
CDR3aa: CAWIYSGGADTQYF
abundance: -
d_gene: TRBD2
j_gene: TRBJ2-3
v_gene: TRBV30

CDR3nt: TGTGCCAGCAGCCAAGGACAGGGTGACTACGAGCAGTACTTC
CDR3aa: CASSQGQGDYEQYF
abundance: -
d_gene: TRBD1
j_gene: TRBJ2-7
v_gene: TRBV4-2

CDR3nt: TGTGCCACCAGCAGAGATTCAAACACGGGAGTTGGCAATCAGCCCCAGCATTTT
CDR3aa: CATSRDSNTGVGNQPQHF
abundance: -
d_gene: -
j_gene: TRBJ1-5
v_gene: TRBV15

CDR3nt: TGTGCCATCAGTGAGTTGGGGACAGGGGTTCAGCCCCAGCATTTT
CDR3aa: CAISELGTGVQPQHF
abundance: -
d_gene: TRBD1
j_gene: TRBJ1-5
v_gene: TRBV10-3

CDR3nt: TGTGCCAGCAGCTTGACGGGACAGTGGGGGCCCCAGCATTTT
CDR3aa: CASSLTGQWGPQHF
abundance: -
d_gene: TRBD1
j_gene: TRBJ1-5
v_gene: TRBV5-6

CDR3nt: TGTGCCACCCGCCTGACGCGGGACACTGAAGCTTTCTTT
CDR3aa: CATRLTRDTEAFF
abundance: -
d_gene: -
j_gene: TRBJ1-1
v_gene: TRBV19

CDR3nt: TGTGCCAGCAGCGGGACTAGAAACACCGGGGAGCTGTTTTTT
CDR3aa: CASSGTRNTGELFF
abundance: -
d_gene: TRBD2
j_gene: TRBJ2-2
v_gene: TRBV11-3

CDR3nt: TGTGCCAGCACCGCCGGGACTAGTGTATACGATGAGCAGTTCTTC
CDR3aa: CASTAGTSVYDEQFF
abundance: -
d_gene: TRBD2
j_gene: TRBJ2-1
v_gene: TRBV27

CDR3nt: TGTGCCAGCAGCTTAGATCTTAGGGGGTTGGACACCGGGGAGCTGTTTTTT
CDR3aa: CASSLDLRGLDTGELFF
abundance: -
d_gene: -
j_gene: TRBJ2-2
v_gene: TRBV11-2

CDR3nt: TGTGCCAGCAGCCTCGACGTGCCGGGGGCCTACAATGAGCAGTTCTTC
CDR3aa: CASSLDVPGAYNEQFF
abundance: -
d_gene: -
j_gene: TRBJ2-1
v_gene: TRBV27

CDR3nt: TGTGCCAGCAGCGCACGGACTAGCGGGAAACAAGAGACCCAGTACTTC
CDR3aa: CASSARTSGKQETQYF
abundance: -
d_gene: TRBD2
j_gene: TRBJ2-5
v_gene: TRBV7-9

CDR3nt: TGCGCCAGCAGCCAAGATTTATGGAGAAGTGGAAACACCATATATTTT
CDR3aa: CASSQDLWRSGNTIYF
abundance: -
d_gene: -
j_gene: TRBJ1-3
v_gene: TRBV4-1

CDR3nt: TGTGCCAGCTCCCCTAACATTAAGGGGCCTCGTATCTACGAGCAGTACTTC
CDR3aa: CASSPNIKGPRIYEQYF
abundance: -
d_gene: -
j_gene: TRBJ2-7
v_gene: TRBV18

CDR3nt: TGTGCCAGCAGCGTAGCTGGACAAGAAGCTTTCTTT
CDR3aa: CASSVAGQEAFF
abundance: -
d_gene: -
j_gene: TRBJ1-1
v_gene: TRBV9

CDR3nt: TGCAGCGTTGAAGATCCCTCCGCGCCCACTAGAGACTACGAGCAGTACTTC
CDR3aa: CSVEDPSAPTRDYEQYF
abundance: -
d_gene: -
j_gene: TRBJ2-7
v_gene: TRBV29-1

CDR3nt: TGTGCCGTAGTGGACAGGGGCTATGGGGCCAACGTCCTGACTTTC
CDR3aa: CAVVDRGYGANVLTF
abundance: -
d_gene: TRBD1
j_gene: TRBJ2-6
v_gene: TRBV2

CDR3nt: TGTGCCAGCCCTGGAGGGACATCCTACAATGAGCAGTTCTTC
CDR3aa: CASPGGTSYNEQFF
abundance: -
d_gene: -
j_gene: TRBJ2-1
v_gene: TRBV6-1

CDR3nt: TGTGCCAGCAGCCCCCGCAATAGTGAGCATGAGCAGTTCTTC
CDR3aa: CASSPRNSEHEQFF
abundance: -
d_gene: -
j_gene: TRBJ2-1
v_gene: TRBV11-3

CDR3nt: TGTGCCAGCAGCTTGGCGGGGGCGGACCACCAAGTCCTGACTTTC
CDR3aa: CASSLAGADHQVLTF
abundance: -
d_gene: -
j_gene: TRBJ2-6
v_gene: TRBV5-4

CDR3nt: TGTGCCAGCAGCTTGGGACAGGGGGCGCGGACCGGGGAGCTGTTTTTT
CDR3aa: CASSLGQGARTGELFF
abundance: -
d_gene: TRBD1
j_gene: TRBJ2-2
v_gene: TRBV7-9

CDR3nt: TGTGCCAGCAGCCGTACCGGGGGCGTTATGTACGAGCAGTACTTC
CDR3aa: CASSRTGGVMYEQYF
abundance: -
d_gene: -
j_gene: TRBJ2-7
v_gene: TRBV27

CDR3nt: TGCGCCAGCACTAGCGGGAGGAACAATGAGCAGTTCTTC
CDR3aa: CASTSGRNNEQFF
abundance: -
d_gene: TRBD2
j_gene: TRBJ2-1
v_gene: TRBV10-1

CDR3nt: TGTGCCAGCAGTTTTAGGTTAGCGAGTTCCTACGAGCAGTACTTC
CDR3aa: CASSFRLASSYEQYF
abundance: -
d_gene: -
j_gene: TRBJ2-7
v_gene: TRBV28

CDR3nt: TGTGCCAGCAGTGAGGACAGGAGGAACACTGAAGCTTTCTTT
CDR3aa: CASSEDRRNTEAFF
abundance: -
d_gene: TRBD1
j_gene: TRBJ1-1
v_gene: TRBV2

CDR3nt: TGTGCCAGTAGTTTAGCGCGAGCCTACAATGAGCAGTTCTTC
CDR3aa: CASSLARAYNEQFF
abundance: -
d_gene: -
j_gene: TRBJ2-1
v_gene: TRBV19

CDR3nt: TGTGCCAGCAAAGGAGAAAGCTCCTACGAGCAGTACTTC
CDR3aa: CASKGESSYEQYF
abundance: -
d_gene: -
j_gene: TRBJ2-7
v_gene: TRBV27

CDR3nt: TGTGCCAGCAGCTTAGTCCGGCAGAGCTCCTACAATGAGCAGTTCTTC
CDR3aa: CASSLVRQSSYNEQFF
abundance: -
d_gene: -
j_gene: TRBJ2-1
v_gene: TRBV7-8

CDR3nt: TGTGCCAGCAGCGTGCGAGGGCTAGCGGGCGACGAGCAGTACTTC
CDR3aa: CASSVRGLAGDEQYF
abundance: -
d_gene: TRBD2
j_gene: TRBJ2-7
v_gene: TRBV9

CDR3nt: TGCAGCGTGGCGACAGGGGGCACTGAAGCTTTCTTT
CDR3aa: CSVATGGTEAFF
abundance: -
d_gene: TRBD1
j_gene: TRBJ1-1
v_gene: TRBV29-1

CDR3nt: TGTGCCAGCAGCTCCTTGGGGGGACTAGAAAGCACAGATACGCAGTATTTT
CDR3aa: CASSSLGGLESTDTQYF
abundance: -
d_gene: TRBD2
j_gene: TRBJ2-3
v_gene: TRBV11-2

CDR3nt: TGTGCCAGCAGCGTAGACAGGGGAGATGAAGCTTTCTTT
CDR3aa: CASSVDRGDEAFF
abundance: -
d_gene: TRBD1
j_gene: TRBJ1-1
v_gene: TRBV9

CDR3nt: TGTGCCAGCAGTAGACTAGCGGGAGGTACAGATACGCAGTATTTT
CDR3aa: CASSRLAGGTDTQYF
abundance: -
d_gene: TRBD2
j_gene: TRBJ2-3
v_gene: TRBV6-5

CDR3nt: TGTGCCAGTAGTATTGGGGTAAATCAGCCCCAGCATTTT
CDR3aa: CASSIGVNQPQHF
abundance: -
d_gene: -
j_gene: TRBJ1-5
v_gene: TRBV19

CDR3nt: TGCGCCAGCAGCCTCCAGGGTGGCACTGAAGCTTTCTTT
CDR3aa: CASSLQGGTEAFF
abundance: -
d_gene: -
j_gene: TRBJ1-1
v_gene: TRBV4-1

CDR3nt: TGTGCCAGCAGTTTAACCGCAGGTTTGAACACTGAAGCTTTCTTT
CDR3aa: CASSLTAGLNTEAFF
abundance: -
d_gene: -
j_gene: TRBJ1-1
v_gene: TRBV27

CDR3nt: TGTGCCAGCAGCTCCCAGGGGTATTGGGGCTACACCTTC
CDR3aa: CASSSQGYWGYTF
abundance: -
d_gene: -
j_gene: TRBJ1-2
v_gene: TRBV11-2

CDR3nt: TGTGCCAGCAGCGTCACTAGCAGATACAATGAGCAGTTCTTC
CDR3aa: CASSVTSRYNEQFF
abundance: once
d_gene: -
j_gene: TRBJ2-1
v_gene: TRBV13

CDR3nt: TGTGCCAGCAGCGTAGCGGGAGGGCTGAACGAGCAGTACTTC
CDR3aa: CASSVAGGLNEQYF
abundance: -
d_gene: TRBD2
j_gene: TRBJ2-7
v_gene: TRBV9

CDR3nt: TGCGCCAGCAGTGAGTCGAGTGGCTACCAAGAGACCCAGTACTTC
CDR3aa: CASSESSGYQETQYF
abundance: -
d_gene: -
j_gene: TRBJ2-5
v_gene: TRBV10-1

CDR3nt: TGTGCCAGCAGCGGGGGGCCCAGCTCCTACAATGAGCAGTTCTTC
CDR3aa: CASSGGPSSYNEQFF
abundance: -
d_gene: -
j_gene: TRBJ2-1
v_gene: TRBV7-8

CDR3nt: TGTGCCAGCAGCTTAAACAGGGTCATCGGCTACGAGCAGTACTTC
CDR3aa: CASSLNRVIGYEQYF
abundance: -
d_gene: -
j_gene: TRBJ2-7
v_gene: TRBV7-2

CDR3nt: TGTGCCAGCAGTTACAACAGGGGATTTTCCTACGAGCAGTACTTC
CDR3aa: CASSYNRGFSYEQYF
abundance: -
d_gene: TRBD1
j_gene: TRBJ2-7
v_gene: TRBV28

CDR3nt: TGTGCCAGCAGTTTAGTCAACTACGAGCAGTACTTC
CDR3aa: CASSLVNYEQYF
abundance: -
d_gene: -
j_gene: TRBJ2-7
v_gene: TRBV2

CDR3nt: TGTGCCAGCAGCGTCGACAGGGGCCTCTCCTGGAACCAGTACTTC
CDR3aa: CASSVDRGLSWNQYF
abundance: -
d_gene: TRBD1
j_gene: TRBJ2-5
v_gene: TRBV7-8